The clone carrying this T cell receptor (beta chain) has more than one count but fewer than ten. The antigen remains unidentified. This specimen comes from a study of cytomegalovirus exposure and HLA in healthy donors. On the study more broadly: Assignment to the Caucasian-associated ancestry cluster applied to approximately 80% of the approximately 420 genotyped donors. Overall study findings and caveats: Reported performance of the classifier showed diagnosis of cytomegalovirus status with high specificity and sensitivity. On later analysis, the bulk of CMV-associated TCR beta chains appeared to be HLA-restricted.

The CDR3 contains 13 residues. Germline V gene data show CDR1 as SGHNT and CDR2 as YENEEA. The V end lost 5 bases, the J end lost 1 base, and 8 bases lay between the germline ends. The study ran its PCR with 60 Vbeta and 13 Jbeta primers. Some clones are missing from TCRdb's copy, which holds only in-frame ones; the method was immunoSEQ multiplex PCR. Here the sample spans some 180,000 clones, roughly 12% being singletons. Each donor was nominally healthy when sampled (though unrecorded immune exposures were likely). The clonotype comes from a man in his fifties in good health and CMV-seropositive. Sequencing input: PBMCs. This chain links TRBV11-3 with TRBJ1-2; D might be TRBD1 (6 bases). The CDR3 loop reads CASSLQGNYGYTF. The CDR3 bases are TGTGCCAGCAGCCTACAGGGTAACTATGGCTACACCTTC.